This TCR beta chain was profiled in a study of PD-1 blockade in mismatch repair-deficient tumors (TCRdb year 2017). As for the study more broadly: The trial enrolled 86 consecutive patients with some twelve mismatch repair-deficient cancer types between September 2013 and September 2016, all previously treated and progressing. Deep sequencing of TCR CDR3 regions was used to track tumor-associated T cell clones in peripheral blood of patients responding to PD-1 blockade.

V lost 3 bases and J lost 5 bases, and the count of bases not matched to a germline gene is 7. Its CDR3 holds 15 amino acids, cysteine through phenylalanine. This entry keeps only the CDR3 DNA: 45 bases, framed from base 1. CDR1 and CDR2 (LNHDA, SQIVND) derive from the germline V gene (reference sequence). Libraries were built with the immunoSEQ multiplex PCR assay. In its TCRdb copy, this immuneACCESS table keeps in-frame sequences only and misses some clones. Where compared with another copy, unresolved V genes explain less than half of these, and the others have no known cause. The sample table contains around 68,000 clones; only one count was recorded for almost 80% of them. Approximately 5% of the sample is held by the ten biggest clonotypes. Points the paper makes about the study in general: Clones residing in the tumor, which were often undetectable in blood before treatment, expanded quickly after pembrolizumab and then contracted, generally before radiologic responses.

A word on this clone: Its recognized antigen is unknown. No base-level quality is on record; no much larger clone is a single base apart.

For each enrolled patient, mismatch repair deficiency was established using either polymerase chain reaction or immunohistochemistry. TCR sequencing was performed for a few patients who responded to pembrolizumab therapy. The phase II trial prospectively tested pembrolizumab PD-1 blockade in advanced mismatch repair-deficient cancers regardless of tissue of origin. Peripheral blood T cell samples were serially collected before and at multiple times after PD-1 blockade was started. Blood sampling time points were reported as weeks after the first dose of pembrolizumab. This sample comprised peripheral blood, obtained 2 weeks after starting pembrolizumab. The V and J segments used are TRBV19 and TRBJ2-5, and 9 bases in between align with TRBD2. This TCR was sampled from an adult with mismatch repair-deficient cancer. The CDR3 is CASSILAGVRETQYF. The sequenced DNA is TGTGCCAGTAGTATCTTAGCGGGAGTGCGGGAGACCCAGTACTTC.